This T cell receptor beta chain was recorded in a study of cytomegalovirus exposure and HLA in healthy donors. Study information: Roughly 180 million T cells yielded 90 million to 130 million unique TCR beta sequences in earlier analysis.

Primers: 60 Vbeta forward and 13 Jbeta reverse. Sequencing used immunoSEQ multiplex PCR; TCRdb keeps in-frame clones, though not all of them. Of over 150,000 clones in the sample, around 70% were seen once. V trimming: 0 bases; J trimming: 6 bases; junction bases outside the gene matches: 6. The CDR3 is 17 residues long. Per germline, CDR1 MGHRA and CDR2 YSYEKL. The receptor comes from a male donor in good health and CMV-seronegative. Sequencing input: PBMCs. This rearrangement joins TRBV4-1 to TRBJ1-6, with 9 bases fitting TRBD1. The CDR3 loop is CASSQDYTGGPNSPLHF. The DNA for the CDR3 is TGCGCCAGCAGCCAAGATTACACAGGGGGCCCTAATTCACCCCTCCACTTT.